This T cell receptor beta chain was captured in a study of OX40 agonist ivuxolimab in advanced cancers. Germline CDR1 reads SGHTA; CDR2 reads FQGNSA. This CDR3 has 14 amino acids. V lost 5 bases, J lost 10 bases, and 18 bases lay in between. Generated by immunoSEQ multiplex PCR, the TCRdb table keeps only in-frame clones and is missing some. The sample lists more than 75,000 clones, approximately 91% seen once, with 0.6% to 0.8% in the top ten. The V gene is TRBV7-2, the J gene TRBJ2-1; D is unclear. The TCR was taken from an adult with an advanced solid tumor such as melanoma, head and neck, liver or kidney cancer. The input for sequencing was CD4+ or CD8+ T cells sorted from blood, taken in a trial of the OX40 agonist ivuxolimab. CDR3 amino acids: CASSHTGPGLEQFF. The CDR3 nucleotides are TGTGCCAGCAGCCATACCGGGCCCGGTTTGGAGCAGTTCTTC.